The rows below give T cell receptor beta chains drawn from one sample of a study of CD8 T cells in Susac syndrome. TCRdb called the immunoSEQ multiplex PCR reads again in MiXCR, with one record for every CDR3 protein. The sample records about 110,000 distinct CDR3 sequences, 90% to 96% being singletons. Sequencing input: CD4+ T cells from PBMCs. Receptor source: a human donor in good health. The CDR3 runs from the conserved cysteine through the conserved F or W. A D gene is named only where the DNA matches it firmly. Some rows have no size entry. The others give once, few or many, or a class for an expanded clone.

TRBJ2-7,.,TRBV3-1,.,TGTGCCAGCAGCCAGATAAAAGGAGCCGGCAGGCAGTACTTC,CASSQIKGAGRQYF
TRBJ1-5,TRBD1,TRBV20-1,.,TGCAGTGCTAGAGCGACCGGGACAGATAGCAATCAGCCCCAGCATTTT,CSARATGTDSNQPQHF
TRBJ1-2,.,TRBV29-1,.,TGCAGCGTTGAGGCGACAGCGCGGTCCTTC,CSVEATARSF
TRBJ2-3,.,TRBV6-6,once,TGTGCCAGCAGTTACGGCCAGGGGTTAGATACGCAGTATTTT,CASSYGQGLDTQYF
TRBJ2-7,TRBD1,TRBV6-2/TRBV6-3,.,TGTGCCAGCAGTTACCGCCCTGGACAGGACCTAGAGCAGTACTTC,CASSYRPGQDLEQYF
TRBJ2-7,TRBD1,TRBV23-1,.,TGCGCCAGCAGTCCAGACAGGGGCCACGAGCAGTACTTC,CASSPDRGHEQYF
TRBJ1-6,.,TRBV9,once,TGTGCCAGCAGCCCGGGACAAAATAATTCACCCCTCCACTTT,CASSPGQNNSPLHF
TRBJ2-7,.,TRBV4-1,.,TGCGCCAGCAGCCAAAGGACCACCACCTACGAGCAGTACTTC,CASSQRTTTYEQYF
TRBJ2-3,TRBD2,TRBV5-1,once,TGCGCCAGCAGCTTGGGAGCGACTAGCGGGGGCACAGATACGCAGTATTTT,CASSLGATSGGTDTQYF
TRBJ2-1,TRBD2,TRBV4-1,.,TGCGCCAGCAGCCAAGGCTTAAGCGGGGTTAGCTCCTACAATGAGCAGTTCTTC,CASSQGLSGVSSYNEQFF
TRBJ2-5,TRBD1,TRBV19,.,TGTGCCAGTAGTATGCAGGGGGCACGAGAGACCCAGTACTTC,CASSMQGARETQYF
TRBJ1-1,.,TRBV7-2,.,TGTGCCAGCAGCCCAGGGTCAAACACTGAAGCTTTCTTT,CASSPGSNTEAFF
TRBJ1-1,TRBD1,TRBV3-1,.,TGTGCCAGCAGCTATACAGGGGCTGAAGCTTTCTTT,CASSYTGAEAFF
TRBJ1-2,.,TRBV6-6,.,TGTGCCAGCAGTTTTCTGGGGTCGGAGGGTGGCTACACCTTC,CASSFLGSEGGYTF
TRBJ2-5,TRBD1,TRBV5-6,.,TGTGCCAGCAGCTCTTTGACAGGGGTCCTCCGAGAGACCCAGTACTTC,CASSSLTGVLRETQYF
TRBJ2-5,.,TRBV9,once,TGTGCCAGCAGCGTAGGACCGACGCACCAAGAGACCCAGTACTTC,CASSVGPTHQETQYF
TRBJ2-7,TRBD2,TRBV20-1,.,TGCAGTGCTAGAGCGGCGGGGGACGAGCAGTACTTC,CSARAAGDEQYF
TRBJ2-5,.,TRBV7-2,.,TGTGCCAGCAGCACCGGGACCCGCCCGGAGACCCAGTACTTC,CASSTGTRPETQYF
TRBJ2-3,.,TRBV5-4,.,TGTGCCAGCAGCTTGGCCCCGCGGTTGGACACAGATACGCAGTATTTT,CASSLAPRLDTDTQYF
TRBJ2-5,TRBD1,TRBV29-1,.,TGCAGCGCACGACAGGGCAGGGAGACCCAGTACTTC,CSARQGRETQYF
TRBJ1-2,.,TRBV5-4,.,TGTGCCAGCAGCTTTGGGGGGGACTATGGCTACACCTTC,CASSFGGDYGYTF
TRBJ2-5,.,TRBV29-1,.,TGCAGCGTTGACAGGGGGGGAGAGACCCAGTACTTC,CSVDRGGETQYF
TRBJ2-7,TRBD1,TRBV24-1,.,TGTGCCACCAGTGACGGCGGGACAGGGCGCTCCTACGAGCAGTACTTC,CATSDGGTGRSYEQYF
TRBJ1-1,TRBD1,TRBV2,few,TGTGCCAGCTCTGCGACAGGGGGGAACACTGAAGCTTTCTTT,CASSATGGNTEAFF
TRBJ2-4,TRBD1,TRBV28,once,TGTGCCAGCCGGGACAGTAAAAACATTCAGTACTTC,CASRDSKNIQYF
TRBJ2-1,.,TRBV3-1,.,TGTGTCAGCAGCCAAGAAACAGGGCCCTACAATGAGCAGTTCTTC,CVSSQETGPYNEQFF
TRBJ2-7,.,TRBV6-1,.,TGTGCCAGCATCATCGGACAGGCGGGGATGGACGAGCAGTACTTC,CASIIGQAGMDEQYF
TRBJ2-3,TRBD2,TRBV3-1,.,TGTGCCAGCAGCCAAGATCGGGGGGGGGCGCAGTATTTT,CASSQDRGGAQYF
TRBJ1-1,TRBD1,TRBV7-9,.,TGTGCCAGCAGCTCAGGGACAGGGAGAGGCACTGAAGCTTTCTTT,CASSSGTGRGTEAFF